Reported below is one T cell receptor beta chain. The sample comes from a study of blood T cell repertoires in COVID-19. Overall study: Samples representing acute and convalescent COVID-19 were sourced from the United States, Italy and Spain. T cells, B-cell-depleted T cells, or PBMCs provided the cDNA or gDNA that served as material.

Original methodology: Amplification of reference gene primers provided the estimated nucleated cell counts. Generated by immunoSEQ multiplex PCR, the TCRdb table keeps only in-frame clones and is missing some. V, J and clone size derive from that table, while D and trimming were established from the DNA sequence. The sample holds a few hundred thousand clones, 84% seen once. The TCR was taken from a middle-aged woman who had recovered from COVID-19. The sample comprised peripheral blood.

Here the CDR3 DNA reads TGTGCCAGCAGCCCGGGACAGCTTCCTGAAGCTTTCTTT. Its protein product is CASSPGQLPEAFF. The chain joins TRBV28 to TRBJ1-1, with TRBD1 matching 7 bases. Per the germline V gene, CDR1 is MDHEN and CDR2 is SYDVKM. The CDR3 is 13 amino acids. V shed 6 bases and J 6 bases; nucleotides not matched to a gene: 7.